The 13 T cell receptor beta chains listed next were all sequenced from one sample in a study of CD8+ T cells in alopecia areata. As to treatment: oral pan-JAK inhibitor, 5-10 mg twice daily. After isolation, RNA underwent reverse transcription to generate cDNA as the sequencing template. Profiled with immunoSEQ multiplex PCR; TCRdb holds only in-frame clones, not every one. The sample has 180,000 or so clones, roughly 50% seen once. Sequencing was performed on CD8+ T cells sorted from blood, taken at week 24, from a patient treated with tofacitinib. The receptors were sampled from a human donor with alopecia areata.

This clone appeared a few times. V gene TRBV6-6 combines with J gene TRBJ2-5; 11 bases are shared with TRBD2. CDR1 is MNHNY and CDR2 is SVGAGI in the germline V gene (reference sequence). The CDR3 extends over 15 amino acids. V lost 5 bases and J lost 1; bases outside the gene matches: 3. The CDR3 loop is CASSPSGGPQETQYF. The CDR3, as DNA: TGTGCCAGCAGTCCTAGCGGGGGGCCCCAAGAGACCCAGTACTTC.

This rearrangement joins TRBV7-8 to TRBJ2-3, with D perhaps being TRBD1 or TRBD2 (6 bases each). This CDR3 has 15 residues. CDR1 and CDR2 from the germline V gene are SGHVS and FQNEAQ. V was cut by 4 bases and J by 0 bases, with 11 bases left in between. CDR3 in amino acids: CASSSGGGSTDTQYF. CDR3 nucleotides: TGTGCCAGCAGCTCCGGGGGCGGTAGCACAGATACGCAGTATTTT.

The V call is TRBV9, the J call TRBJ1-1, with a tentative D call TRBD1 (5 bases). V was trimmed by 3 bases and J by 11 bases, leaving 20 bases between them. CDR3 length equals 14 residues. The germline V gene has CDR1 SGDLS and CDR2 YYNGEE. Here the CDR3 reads CASSATGRGGRAFF. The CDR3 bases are TGTGCCAGCAGCGCAACGGGGAGGGGCGGCCGCGCTTTCTTT. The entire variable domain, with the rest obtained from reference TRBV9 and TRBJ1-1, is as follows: DSGVTQTPKHLITATGQRVTLRCSPRSGDLSVYWYQQSLDQGLQFLIQYYNGEERAKGNILERFSAQQFPDLHSELNLSSLELGDSALYFCASSATGRGGRAFFGQGTRLTVV.

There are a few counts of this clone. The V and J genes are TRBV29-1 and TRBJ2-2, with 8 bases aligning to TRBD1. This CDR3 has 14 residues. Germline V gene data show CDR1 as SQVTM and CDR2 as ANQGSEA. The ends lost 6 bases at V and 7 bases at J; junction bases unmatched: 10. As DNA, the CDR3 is TGCAGCGTCGTGGACAGGGACAATTTCGGGGAGCTGTTTTTT. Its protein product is CSVVDRDNFGELFF.

CDR3 DNA sequence: TGTGCCAGCAGTTCTTCCCTCGGGACGGTCTCCTACGAGCAGTACTTC. This gives the protein CASSSSLGTVSYEQYF. J is TRBJ2-7 and V is TRBV27, with D possibly called TRBD1 or TRBD2 (5 bases each). The CDR3 runs to 16 residues. The V gene lost 4 bases and the J gene lost 0 bases, with 16 bases spanning the gap. CDR1 is MNHEY, CDR2 SMNVEV, per germline (reference sequence).

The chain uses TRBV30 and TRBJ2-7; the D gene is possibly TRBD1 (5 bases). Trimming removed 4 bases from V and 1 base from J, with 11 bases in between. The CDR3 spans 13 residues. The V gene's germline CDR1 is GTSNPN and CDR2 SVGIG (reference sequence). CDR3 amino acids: CAWNAGKSYEQYF. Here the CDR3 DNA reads TGTGCCTGGAATGCAGGGAAGTCCTACGAGCAGTACTTC.

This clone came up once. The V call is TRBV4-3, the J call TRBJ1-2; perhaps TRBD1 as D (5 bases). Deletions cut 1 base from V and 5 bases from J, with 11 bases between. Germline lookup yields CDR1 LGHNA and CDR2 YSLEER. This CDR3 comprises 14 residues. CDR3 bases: TGCGCCAGCAGCCAAGTGGTTGAGGGGTATGGCTACACCTTC. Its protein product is CASSQVVEGYGYTF.

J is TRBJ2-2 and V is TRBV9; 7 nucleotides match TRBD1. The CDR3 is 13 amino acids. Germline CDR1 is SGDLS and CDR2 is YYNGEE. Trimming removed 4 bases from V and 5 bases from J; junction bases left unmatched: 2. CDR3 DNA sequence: TGTGCCAGCAGCACGACAGGGACCGGGGAGCTGTTTTTT. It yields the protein CASSTTGTGELFF.

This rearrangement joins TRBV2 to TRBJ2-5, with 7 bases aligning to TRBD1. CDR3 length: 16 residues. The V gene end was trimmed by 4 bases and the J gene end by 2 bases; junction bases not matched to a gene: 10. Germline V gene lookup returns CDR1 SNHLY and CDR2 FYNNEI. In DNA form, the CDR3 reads TGTGCCAGCAGTGGACGGGACAGCGGAATACAAGAGACCCAGTACTTC. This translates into CASSGRDSGIQETQYF.

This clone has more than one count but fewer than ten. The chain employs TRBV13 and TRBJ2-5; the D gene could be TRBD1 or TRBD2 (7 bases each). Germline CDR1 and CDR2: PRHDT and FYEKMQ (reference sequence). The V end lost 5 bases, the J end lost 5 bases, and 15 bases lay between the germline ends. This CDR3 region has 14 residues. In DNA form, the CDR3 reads TGTGCCAGCAGCCCAGGGGGGGCGAGGGAGACCCAGTACTTC. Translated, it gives CASSPGGARETQYF. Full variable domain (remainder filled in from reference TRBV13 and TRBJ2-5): AAGVIQSPRHLIKEKRETATLKCYPIPRHDTVYWYQQGPGQDPQFLISFYEKMQSDKGSIPDRFSAQQFSDYHSELNMSSLELGDSALYFCASSPGGARETQYFGPGTRLLVL.

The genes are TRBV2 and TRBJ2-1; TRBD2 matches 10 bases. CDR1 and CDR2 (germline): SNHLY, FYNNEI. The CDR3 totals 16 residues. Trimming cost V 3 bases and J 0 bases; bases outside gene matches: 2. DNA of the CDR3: TGTGCCAGCAGTGAGAGCGGGGGGGCCTCCTACAATGAGCAGTTCTTC. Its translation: CASSESGGASYNEQFF.

This chain's CDR3 is CASSYGIQTLEQYF. The CDR3 coding sequence is TGTGCCAGCAGCTACGGTATACAGACACTCGAGCAGTACTTC. This chain joins TRBV5-6 and TRBJ2-7; D is unresolved. Germline V gene sequence: CDR1 SGHDT, CDR2 YYEEEE. The CDR3 runs to 14 residues. Trimming shortened V by 3 bases and J by 6 bases, and 16 bases separated the two germline ends.

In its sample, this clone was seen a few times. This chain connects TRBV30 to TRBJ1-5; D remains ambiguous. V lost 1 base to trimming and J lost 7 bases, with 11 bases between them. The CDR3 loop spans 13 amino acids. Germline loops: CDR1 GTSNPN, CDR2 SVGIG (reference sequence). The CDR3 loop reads CAWSDLQGQPQHF. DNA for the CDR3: TGTGCCTGGAGTGACTTACAAGGCCAGCCCCAGCATTTT.